These T cell receptor beta chains were read from a single sample in a study of CD4+ T cells in melanoma. Sequenced by immunoSEQ multiplex PCR; TCRdb stores in-frame clones only, minus some. The profile shows over 100,000 clones, 80% to 95% of them singletons. The sample taken for sequencing was peripheral blood. The receptors stem from a human donor with melanoma. Both conserved end residues are part of each CDR3. A D gene is named only where the DNA matches it firmly. Where a row states a size, it is once, few, many or the class of an expanded clone; other rows omit it.

D gene	clone size	V gene	J gene	CDR3 protein	CDR3 DNA
-	-	TRBV7-2	TRBJ2-5	CASSQRELTETQYF	TGTGCCAGCAGCCAAAGGGAGCTTACGGAGACCCAGTACTTC
-	-	TRBV5-1	TRBJ2-5	CASSLTVQETQYF	TGCGCCAGCAGCTTAACGGTCCAAGAGACCCAGTACTTC
TRBD2	few	TRBV29-1	TRBJ2-4	CSVEGTLAGLAKNIQYF	TGCAGCGTTGAGGGAACTCTAGCGGGGCTAGCCAAAAACATTCAGTACTTC
-	-	TRBV6-4	TRBJ1-2	CASSDWGSPFYGYTF	TGTGCCAGCAGTGACTGGGGCAGCCCTTTCTATGGCTACACCTTC
TRBD2	-	TRBV27	TRBJ2-7	CASSLGGVHEQYF	TGTGCCAGCAGTTTAGGGGGGGTCCACGAGCAGTACTTC
-	-	TRBV7-2	TRBJ2-2	CASTLQGTGELFF	TGTGCCAGCACCCTACAGGGAACCGGGGAGCTGTTTTTT
-	once	TRBV5-4	TRBJ2-7	CASSLGGSEQYF	TGTGCCAGCAGCTTGGGCGGAAGCGAGCAGTACTTC
-	-	TRBV7-9	TRBJ2-7	CASSSPLEQYF	TGTGCCAGCAGCTCTCCGTTAGAGCAGTACTTC
-	few	TRBV2	TRBJ1-6	CASSPQGGGNSPLHF	TGTGCCAGCAGTCCCCAAGGAGGTGGAAATTCACCCCTCCACTTT
-	few	TRBV19	TRBJ1-1	CASSIGTLNTEAFF	TGTGCCAGTAGTATTGGCACACTGAACACTGAAGCTTTCTTT
-	-	TRBV5-5	TRBJ2-5	CASSYMAQETQYF	TGTGCCAGCAGCTATATGGCCCAAGAGACCCAGTACTTC
-	-	TRBV30	TRBJ2-7	CAWSRGQATYEQYF	TGTGCCTGGAGTCGCGGGCAGGCGACCTACGAGCAGTACTTC
TRBD1	-	TRBV5-1	TRBJ2-7	CASSLAIGQGTYEQYF	TGCGCCAGCAGCTTGGCCATAGGACAGGGGACCTACGAGCAGTACTTC
-	-	TRBV7-3	TRBJ1-6	CASGLLLTHYNSPLHF	TGTGCCAGCGGCTTACTTCTAACCCACTATAATTCACCCCTCCACTTT
-	-	TRBV7-9	TRBJ2-5	CASSLDTGMRETQYF	TGTGCCAGCAGCTTAGATACGGGAATGAGAGAGACCCAGTACTTC
-	once	TRBV4-3	TRBJ2-7	CASSQDQVRGPYEQYF	TGCGCCAGCAGCCAAGATCAGGTGCGGGGGCCCTACGAGCAGTACTTC
-	-	TRBV19	TRBJ2-2	CASSNRRNTGELFF	TGTGCCAGTAGTAATCGGCGGAACACCGGGGAGCTGTTTTTT
TRBD1	-	TRBV10-1	TRBJ1-2	CASLTGNYGYTF	TGCGCCAGCTTGACAGGGAACTATGGCTACACCTTC
-	-	TRBV27	TRBJ2-7	CASSLFGGGHYEQYF	TGTGCCAGCAGTTTATTCGGCGGGGGCCACTACGAGCAGTACTTC
TRBD2	-	TRBV28	TRBJ2-5	CASSPSGTLETQYF	TGTGCCAGCAGCCCTAGCGGGACCCTAGAGACCCAGTACTTC
TRBD1	-	TRBV27	TRBJ2-7	CASSVRDRGYHEQYF	TGTGCCAGCAGTGTCCGGGACAGGGGGTATCACGAGCAGTACTTC
TRBD1	-	TRBV5-4	TRBJ1-1	CASSLGQGANTEAFF	TGTGCCAGCAGCTTGGGGCAGGGGGCTAACACTGAAGCTTTCTTT
-	-	TRBV18	TRBJ1-3	CASSPTARSGNTIYF	TGTGCCAGCTCACCTACAGCTAGGTCTGGAAACACCATATATTTT
-	-	TRBV5-1	TRBJ1-1	CASSLYGRGTEAFF	TGCGCCAGCAGCTTGTACGGCCGGGGAACTGAAGCTTTCTTT
-	-	TRBV28	TRBJ1-5	CASSFHVQQPQHF	TGTGCCAGCAGTTTTCATGTCCAACAGCCCCAGCATTTT
TRBD1	-	TRBV5-6	TRBJ1-2	CASSTGQGMIYGYTF	TGTGCCAGCAGCACGGGACAGGGAATGATCTATGGCTACACCTTC
TRBD1	once	TRBV5-1	TRBJ2-5	CASSAWTGGVETQYF	TGCGCCAGCAGCGCGTGGACAGGGGGCGTGGAGACCCAGTACTTC
TRBD1	-	TRBV5-4	TRBJ1-3	CASSLRGQGSGNTIYF	TGTGCCAGCAGCTTGAGGGGACAGGGGTCTGGAAACACCATATATTTT
-	-	TRBV29-1	TRBJ1-1	CSVQWNTEAFF	TGCAGCGTACAATGGAACACTGAAGCTTTCTTT
-	-	TRBV5-1	TRBJ2-5	CASSLELSPKTQYF	TGCGCCAGCAGCTTGGAGCTCTCCCCGAAGACCCAGTACTTC
-	-	TRBV28	TRBJ1-2	CAIRKEGDYGYTF	TGTGCCATCCGGAAGGAGGGGGACTATGGCTACACCTTC
-	once	TRBV6-5	TRBJ2-6	CASSYRPDSGANVLTF	TGTGCCAGCAGTTACCGTCCAGACTCTGGGGCCAACGTCCTGACTTTC
TRBD1	-	TRBV19	TRBJ2-7	CASSPGQGIREQYF	TGTGCCAGTAGTCCGGGACAGGGGATTAGGGAGCAGTACTTC
TRBD1	-	TRBV5-1	TRBJ2-5	CASGWTGSHAGETQYF	TGCGCCAGCGGGTGGACAGGGAGCCACGCAGGGGAGACCCAGTACTTC
-	-	TRBV11-2	TRBJ2-1	CASRTRALYNEQFF	TGTGCCAGCAGGACCAGGGCGCTTTACAATGAGCAGTTCTTC
TRBD1	-	TRBV5-4	TRBJ2-7	CASSSGQGTYEQYF	TGTGCCAGCAGCTCGGGACAGGGGACCTACGAGCAGTACTTC
-	-	TRBV6-1	TRBJ2-1	CASSVNRANYNEQFF	TGTGCCAGCAGTGTCAACAGGGCGAACTACAATGAGCAGTTCTTC
-	-	TRBV5-1	TRBJ2-3	CASSLDQVLGTQYF	TGCGCCAGCAGCTTGGACCAGGTACTGGGGACGCAGTATTTT
TRBD2	-	TRBV5-6	TRBJ2-1	CASSLAGLATNNEQFF	TGTGCCAGCAGCTTGGCGGGACTAGCGACTAACAATGAGCAGTTCTTC
-	-	TRBV19	TRBJ1-6	CASSIFAGRHNSPLHF	TGTGCCAGTAGTATCTTCGCGGGGAGACATAATTCACCCCTCCACTTT
-	-	TRBV4-3	TRBJ1-1	CASSQGRRGLTEAFF	TGCGCCAGCAGCCAAGGTCGCAGGGGCTTGACTGAAGCTTTCTTT
-	-	TRBV6-6	TRBJ1-2	CASSYPKGTEVYGYTF	TGTGCCAGCAGTTACCCAAAGGGGACCGAAGTCTATGGCTACACCTTC
-	-	TRBV7-2	TRBJ2-1	CASSSRTSNEQFF	TGTGCCAGCAGCTCCCGGACCTCCAATGAGCAGTTCTTC
-	-	TRBV6-5	TRBJ1-1	CASSYDRDFPEAFF	TGTGCCAGCAGTTACGATAGGGACTTTCCTGAAGCTTTCTTT
-	once	TRBV4-1	TRBJ1-1	CASSQAWAGRTEAFF	TGCGCCAGCAGCCAAGCGTGGGCAGGTCGGACTGAAGCTTTCTTT
TRBD2	-	TRBV29-1	TRBJ2-2	CSVLISGSTGELFF	TGCAGCGTCCTGATTAGCGGGAGTACCGGGGAGCTGTTTTTT
-	-	TRBV28	TRBJ1-2	CASSFGGYENYGYTF	TGTGCCAGCAGTTTCGGAGGGTATGAGAACTATGGCTACACCTTC
-	-	TRBV11-2	TRBJ2-1	CASSLTNEQFF	TGTGCCAGCAGCCTAACCAATGAGCAGTTCTTC
-	-	TRBV7-3	TRBJ1-4	CASSDGGKLFF	TGTGCCAGCAGTGATGGGGGAAAACTGTTTTTT
-	-	TRBV7-9	TRBJ2-3	CASSPFLDLPDTQYF	TGTGCCAGCAGCCCTTTCCTTGACCTGCCGGATACGCAGTATTTT
-	-	TRBV9	TRBJ2-1	CASSADRWDEQFF	TGTGCCAGCAGCGCCGACAGGTGGGATGAGCAGTTCTTC
-	-	TRBV5-4	TRBJ2-5	CASSLGGTAKETQYF	TGTGCCAGCAGCTTGGGTGGGACGGCTAAAGAGACCCAGTACTTC
-	-	TRBV29-1	TRBJ1-1	CSVDEGNTEAFF	TGCAGCGTTGACGAGGGGAACACTGAAGCTTTCTTT